Listed here are 15 T cell receptor beta chains from one sample, sequenced in a study of OX40 agonist ivuxolimab in advanced cancers. Sequencing was performed with immunoSEQ multiplex PCR; in TCRdb, only in-frame clones are kept and a portion is missing. In the table there are some 74,000 clones, 85% to 90% of which are singletons. The sample was CD4+ or CD8+ T cells sorted from blood, taken in a trial of the OX40 agonist ivuxolimab. The receptor source for this set is an adult with an advanced solid tumor such as melanoma, head and neck, liver or kidney cancer.

The rearrangement joins TRBV6-5 to TRBJ2-7, with D unclear. CDR3 length: 11 residues. From germline, CDR1 is MNHEY and CDR2 SVGAGI. The V and J ends lost 5 bases and 6 bases respectively, with 8 bases between them. The CDR3 sequence is CASSERSEQYF. The CDR3 bases are TGTGCCAGCAGTGAACGGAGCGAGCAGTACTTC.

J is TRBJ2-2 and V is TRBV6-4, with TRBD1 matching 7 bases. Losses at the gene ends were 4 bases for V and 1 base for J; bases not matched to a gene: 3. Germline V gene sequence: CDR1 MRHNA, CDR2 SNTAGT. The CDR3 loop spans 15 amino acids. The CDR3 region has the DNA TGTGCCAGCAGTGCGCGGACAGGGAACACCGGGGAGCTGTTTTTT. This codes for CASSARTGNTGELFF.

In this sample, this clone turned up once. The chain has TRBV5-5 and TRBJ2-7; TRBD2 might be the D (5 bases). CDR1 is SGHKS, CDR2 YYEKEE, per germline (reference sequence). The CDR3 length is 15 residues. V was cut by 4 bases and J by 3 bases, with 17 bases left in between. The DNA of the CDR3 is TGTGCCAGCAGCCCTCCGGGAATATTAAGCTACGAGCAGTACTTC. This gives the protein CASSPPGILSYEQYF.

The chain employs TRBV5-1 and TRBJ1-2; 7 bases agree with TRBD1. Germline CDR1 reads SGHRS; CDR2 reads YFSETQ. This CDR3 has 16 residues. Unmatched junction bases numbered 11, after V lost 1 base and J lost 5 bases. CDR3 amino acids: CASSLRVTGVGYGYTF. As DNA, the CDR3 is TGCGCCAGCAGCTTGCGGGTAACAGGGGTCGGATATGGCTACACCTTC.

The gene calls are TRBV14 and TRBJ2-7; the match to TRBD2 covers 10 bases. This CDR3 is 15 amino acids long. Per germline, CDR1 SGHDN and CDR2 FVKESK. Trimming removed 3 bases from V and 0 bases from J; junction bases left unmatched: 2. CDR3 sequence (DNA): TGTGCCAGCAGCCATGTAGCGGGAGGCTCCTACGAGCAGTACTTC. Encoded protein: CASSHVAGGSYEQYF.

The chain recombines TRBV4-1 with TRBJ1-5; D is possibly TRBD1 (6 bases). Trimming left V 4 bases short and J 4 bases short, with 14 bases between. Germline V lookup: CDR1 MGHRA, CDR2 YSYEKL. There are 15 residues in the CDR3. As DNA, the CDR3 is TGCGCCAGCAGCCCCACAGAGGGGGGTAATCAGCCCCAGCATTTT. Its translation: CASSPTEGGNQPQHF.

The rearrangement links TRBV19 to TRBJ1-4; D might be TRBD1 (5 bases). Trimming pared 4 bases from V and 7 bases from J, leaving 16 bases between. The germline CDR1 and CDR2 sequences are LNHDA and SQIVND (reference sequence). CDR3 size: 15 residues. The chain's CDR3 is CASSSVHRGGEKLFF. CDR3 coding DNA: TGTGCCAGTAGTAGCGTCCACCGCGGGGGTGAAAAACTGTTTTTT.

The rearrangement uses TRBV11-3 and TRBJ2-5; 7 nucleotides agree with TRBD1. The CDR3 covers 17 residues. V dropped 3 bases and J dropped 4; count of bases not matched to a gene: 14. CDR1 and CDR2 from the germline V gene are SGHNT and YENEEA. The CDR3 DNA is TGTGCCAGCAGCTTCGTCACGTCGCCAGGGGGTTTAGAGACCCAGTACTTC. Protein sequence: CASSFVTSPGGLETQYF.

V gene TRBV5-4 combines with J gene TRBJ2-3; the D gene is possibly TRBD2 (6 bases). This CDR3 is built from 15 residues. CDR1 SGHNT and CDR2 YYREEE come from the germline V gene (reference sequence). V lost 0 bases, J lost 2 bases, and 10 bases lay in between. CDR3 sequence reads: CASSLELAYTDTQYF. The CDR3 DNA follows: TGTGCCAGCAGCTTGGAACTAGCCTACACAGATACGCAGTATTTT.

The chain carries TRBV30 and TRBJ2-3, with 14 bases aligning to TRBD2. CDR3 size: 14 residues. CDR1 and CDR2 (germline): GTSNPN, SVGIG (reference sequence). V shed 5 bases, J shed 7 bases, and the junction held 5 bases outside the gene matches. This CDR3 reads CAWGLAGGMNTQYF. The DNA for the CDR3 is TGTGCCTGGGGACTAGCGGGGGGTATGAATACGCAGTATTTT.

V and J are TRBV30 and TRBJ1-2, with D possibly matching TRBD1 (6 bases). Germline V CDR1 and CDR2: GTSNPN, SVGIG (reference sequence). V was cut by 0 bases and J by 4 bases, with 15 bases left in between. CDR3 length: 15 residues. CDR3 amino acids: CAWSVPGQMTYGYTF. The CDR3 nucleotides are TGTGCCTGGAGTGTACCTGGACAGATGACCTATGGCTACACCTTC.

The rearrangement joins TRBV18 to TRBJ1-3, with D possibly being TRBD1 (6 bases). The germline V gene has CDR1 KGHSH and CDR2 LQKENI. V lost 1 base and J 1 base, leaving 11 bases between the germline ends. The CDR3 runs to 16 residues. The CDR3 nucleotides are TGTGCCAGCTCACCACGGGAACAGGGATCTGGAAACACCATATATTTT. Translated: CASSPREQGSGNTIYF. Combining the CDR3 with reference TRBV18 and TRBJ1-3 gives the whole variable domain NAGVMQNPRHLVRRRGQEARLRCSPMKGHSHVYWYRQLPEEGLKFMVYLQKENIIDESGMPKERFSAEFPKEGPSILRIQQVVRGDSAAYFCASSPREQGSGNTIYFGEGSWLTVV.

The chain carries TRBV11-3 and TRBJ2-1, with 9 bases identical to TRBD2. Losses at the gene ends were 1 base for V and 6 bases for J; bases not matched to a gene: 4. The CDR3 runs 15 residues. CDR1 SGHNT and CDR2 YENEEA come from the germline V gene. DNA for the CDR3: TGTGCCAGCAGCTTAGGGGCGGGAGGGAGCAATGAGCAGTTCTTC. It specifies CASSLGAGGSNEQFF.

This clone was counted a few times. This chain uses TRBV7-2 with TRBJ2-7; 11 bases map to TRBD2. The CDR3 is 15 amino acids. Germline lookup yields CDR1 SGHTA and CDR2 FQGNSA. V lost 6 bases and J lost 0; bases outside the gene matches: 4. The CDR3 DNA reads TGTGCCAGCAGTCTAGCGGGAGGTCTCTCCTACGAGCAGTACTTC. It encodes CASSLAGGLSYEQYF.

The gene calls are TRBV6-4 and TRBJ2-2, with D tentatively TRBD1 (5 bases). V was trimmed by 3 bases and J by 7 bases, leaving 12 bases between them. Germline V gene data show CDR1 as MRHNA and CDR2 as SNTAGT. This CDR3 contains 14 residues. The CDR3 here is CASSEAGIGGELFF. CDR3 nucleotide sequence: TGTGCCAGCAGTGAGGCAGGGATCGGCGGGGAGCTGTTTTTT.